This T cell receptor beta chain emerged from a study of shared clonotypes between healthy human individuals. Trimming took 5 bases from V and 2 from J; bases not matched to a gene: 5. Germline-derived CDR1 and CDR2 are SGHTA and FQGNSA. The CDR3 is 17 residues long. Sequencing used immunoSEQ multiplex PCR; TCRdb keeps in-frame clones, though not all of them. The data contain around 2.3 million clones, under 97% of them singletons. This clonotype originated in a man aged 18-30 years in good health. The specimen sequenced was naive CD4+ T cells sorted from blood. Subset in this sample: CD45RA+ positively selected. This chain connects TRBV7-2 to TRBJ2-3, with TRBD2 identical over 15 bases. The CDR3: CASSLGLAGGPTDTQYF. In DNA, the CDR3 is TGTGCCAGCAGCCTGGGACTAGCGGGAGGCCCCACAGATACGCAGTATTTT.